This record covers a single T cell receptor (beta chain). This sample was included in a study of blood T cell repertoires in COVID-19. The method was immunoSEQ multiplex PCR; TCRdb's version includes in-frame clones alone and lacks a portion of them. This sample carries over 200,000 clones, approximately 90% of them seen once, and the ten largest clones take about 9.4%. This CDR3 comprises 13 residues. V lost 5 bases to trimming and J lost 1 base, with 8 bases between them. Germline values: CDR1 SGHNT, CDR2 YENEEA. The source is a man younger than 35 with acute COVID-19. This chain uses TRBV11-3 with TRBJ2-5, with D uncertain. Input material: PBMCs or T cells enriched from blood (not recorded which). The CDR3 is CASSQVAQETQYF. The CDR3 DNA follows: TGTGCCAGCAGCCAGGTGGCCCAAGAGACCCAGTACTTC.